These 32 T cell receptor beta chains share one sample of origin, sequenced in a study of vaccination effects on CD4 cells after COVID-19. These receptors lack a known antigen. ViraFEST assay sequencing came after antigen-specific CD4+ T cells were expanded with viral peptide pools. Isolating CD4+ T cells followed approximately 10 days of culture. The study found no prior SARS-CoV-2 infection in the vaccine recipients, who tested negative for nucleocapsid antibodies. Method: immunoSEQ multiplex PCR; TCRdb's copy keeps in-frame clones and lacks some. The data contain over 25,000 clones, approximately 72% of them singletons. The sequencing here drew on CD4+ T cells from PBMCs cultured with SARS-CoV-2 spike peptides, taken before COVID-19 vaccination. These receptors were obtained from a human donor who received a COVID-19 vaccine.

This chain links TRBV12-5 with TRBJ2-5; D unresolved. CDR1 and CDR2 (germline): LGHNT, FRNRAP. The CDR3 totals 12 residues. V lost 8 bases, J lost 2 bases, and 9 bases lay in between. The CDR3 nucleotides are TGTGCTAGTAAGGGTCCACAAGAGACCCAGTACTTC. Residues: CASKGPQETQYF.

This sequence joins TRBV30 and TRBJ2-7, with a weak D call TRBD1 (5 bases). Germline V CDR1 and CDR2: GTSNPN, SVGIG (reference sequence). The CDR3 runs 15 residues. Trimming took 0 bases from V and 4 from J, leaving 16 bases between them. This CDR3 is CAWSVSQGGKYEQYF. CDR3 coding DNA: TGTGCCTGGAGTGTAAGCCAGGGTGGGAAATACGAGCAGTACTTC.

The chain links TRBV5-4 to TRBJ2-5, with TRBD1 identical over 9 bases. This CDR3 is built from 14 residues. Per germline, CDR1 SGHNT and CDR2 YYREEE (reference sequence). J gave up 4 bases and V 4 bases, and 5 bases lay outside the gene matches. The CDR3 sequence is CASSLQGAGETQYF. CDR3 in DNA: TGTGCCAGCAGCCTACAGGGGGCCGGAGAGACCCAGTACTTC.

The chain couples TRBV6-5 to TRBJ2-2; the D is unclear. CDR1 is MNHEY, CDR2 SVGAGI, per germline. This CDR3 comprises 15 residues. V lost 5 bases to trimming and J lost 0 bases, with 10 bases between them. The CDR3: CASSLGMANTGELFF. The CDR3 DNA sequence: TGTGCCAGCAGTCTAGGGATGGCGAACACCGGGGAGCTGTTTTTT.

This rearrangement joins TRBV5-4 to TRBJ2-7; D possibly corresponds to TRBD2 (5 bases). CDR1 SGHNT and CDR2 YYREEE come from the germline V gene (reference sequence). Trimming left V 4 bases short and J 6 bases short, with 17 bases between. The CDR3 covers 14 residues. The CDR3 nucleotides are TGTGCCAGCAGCCCCTCGTCTAGCACCGGCGAGCAGTACTTC. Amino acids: CASSPSSSTGEQYF. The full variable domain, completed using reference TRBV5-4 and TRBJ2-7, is ETGVTQSPTHLIKTRGQQVTLRCSSQSGHNTVSWYQQALGQGPQFIFQYYREEENGRGNFPPRFSGLQFPNYSSELNVNALELDDSALYLCASSPSSSTGEQYFGPGTRLTVT.

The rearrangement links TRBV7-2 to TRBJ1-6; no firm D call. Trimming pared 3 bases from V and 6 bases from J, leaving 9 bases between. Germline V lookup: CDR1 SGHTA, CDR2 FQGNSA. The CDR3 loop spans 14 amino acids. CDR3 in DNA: TGTGCCAGCAGCTTCTTTAGTTTTAATTCACCCCTCCACTTT. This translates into CASSFFSFNSPLHF.

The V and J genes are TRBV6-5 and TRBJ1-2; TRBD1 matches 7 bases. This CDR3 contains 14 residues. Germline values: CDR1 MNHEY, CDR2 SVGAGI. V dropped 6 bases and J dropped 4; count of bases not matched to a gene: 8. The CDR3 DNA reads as TGTGCCAGCAGGCCGACAGGGTCGGGCTATGGCTACACCTTC. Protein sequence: CASRPTGSGYGYTF.

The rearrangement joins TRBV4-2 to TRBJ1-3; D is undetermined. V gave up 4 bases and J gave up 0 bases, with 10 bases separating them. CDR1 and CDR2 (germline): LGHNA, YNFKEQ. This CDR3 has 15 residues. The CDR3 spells CASSLVPSSGNTIYF. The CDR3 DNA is TGTGCCAGCAGCCTAGTCCCCAGCTCTGGAAACACCATATATTTT.

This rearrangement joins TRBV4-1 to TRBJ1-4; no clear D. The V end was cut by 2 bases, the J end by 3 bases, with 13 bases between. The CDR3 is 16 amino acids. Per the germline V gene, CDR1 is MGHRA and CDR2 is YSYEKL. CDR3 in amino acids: CASSQTPTGANEKLFF. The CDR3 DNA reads TGCGCCAGCAGCCAAACTCCGACCGGGGCTAATGAAAAACTGTTTTTT.

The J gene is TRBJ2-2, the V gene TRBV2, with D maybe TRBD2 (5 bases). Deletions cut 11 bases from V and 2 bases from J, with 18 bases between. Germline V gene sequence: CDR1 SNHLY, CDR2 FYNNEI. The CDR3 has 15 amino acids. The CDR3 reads CAGIAKTINTGELFF. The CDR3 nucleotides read TGTGCCGGGATTGCGAAGACTATTAACACCGGGGAGCTGTTTTTT.

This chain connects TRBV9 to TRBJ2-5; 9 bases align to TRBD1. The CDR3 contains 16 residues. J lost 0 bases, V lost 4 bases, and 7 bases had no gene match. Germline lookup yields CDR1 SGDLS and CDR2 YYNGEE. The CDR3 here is CASSSGTGFYQETQYF. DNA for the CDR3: TGTGCCAGCAGCTCCGGGACAGGGTTTTACCAAGAGACCCAGTACTTC.

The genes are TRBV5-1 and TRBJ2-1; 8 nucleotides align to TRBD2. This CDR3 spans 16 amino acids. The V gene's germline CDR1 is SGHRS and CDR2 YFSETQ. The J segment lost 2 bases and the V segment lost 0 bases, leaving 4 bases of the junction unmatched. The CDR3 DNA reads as TGCGCCAGCAGCTTGGTTCTAGCGGGCCCCTACAATGAGCAGTTCTTC. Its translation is CASSLVLAGPYNEQFF.

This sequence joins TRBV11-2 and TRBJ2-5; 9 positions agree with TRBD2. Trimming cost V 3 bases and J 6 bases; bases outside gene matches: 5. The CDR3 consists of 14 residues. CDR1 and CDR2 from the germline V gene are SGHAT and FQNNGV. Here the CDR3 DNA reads TGTGCCAGCAGCTTTGGTAGCGGGGGAAAGACCCAGTACTTC. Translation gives CASSFGSGGKTQYF.

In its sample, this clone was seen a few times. CDR3 loop: CASRDSISGNTIYF. The CDR3 nucleotides are TGTGCCAGCAGAGACAGTATCTCTGGAAACACCATATATTTT. This rearrangement joins TRBV7-8 to TRBJ1-3; possible D gene TRBD1, 5 bases. The V gene lost 6 bases and the J gene lost 0 bases, with 9 bases spanning the gap. Germline V lookup: CDR1 SGHVS, CDR2 FQNEAQ. This CDR3 contains 14 residues.

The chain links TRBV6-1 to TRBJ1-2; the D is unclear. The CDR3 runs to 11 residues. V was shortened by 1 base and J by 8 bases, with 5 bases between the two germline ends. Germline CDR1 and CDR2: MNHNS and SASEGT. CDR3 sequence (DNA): TGTGCCAGCAGTGAAGAGGAGGGCTACACCTTC. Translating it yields CASSEEEGYTF.

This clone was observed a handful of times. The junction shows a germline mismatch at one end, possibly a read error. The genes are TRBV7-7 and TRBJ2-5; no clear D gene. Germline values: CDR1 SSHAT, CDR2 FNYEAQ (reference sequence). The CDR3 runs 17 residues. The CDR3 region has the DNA TGTGCTAGCAGCTTAGGAAGGGTGATCCGGCCCCAAGAGACCCAGTACTTC. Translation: CASSLGRVIRPQETQYF.

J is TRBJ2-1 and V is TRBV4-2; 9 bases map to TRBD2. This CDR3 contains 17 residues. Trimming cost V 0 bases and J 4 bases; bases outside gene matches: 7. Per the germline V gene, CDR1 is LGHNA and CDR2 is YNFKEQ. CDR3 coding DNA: TGTGCCAGCAGCCAAGATGCGGCGGGAGGGCGGTACAATGAGCAGTTCTTC. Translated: CASSQDAAGGRYNEQFF.

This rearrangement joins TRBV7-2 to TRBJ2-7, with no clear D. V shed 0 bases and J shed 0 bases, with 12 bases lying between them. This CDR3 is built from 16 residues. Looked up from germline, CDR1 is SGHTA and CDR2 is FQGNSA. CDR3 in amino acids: CASSLAVDAASYEQYF. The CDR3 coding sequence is TGTGCCAGCAGCTTAGCAGTCGACGCAGCCTCCTACGAGCAGTACTTC.

The CDR3 DNA follows: TGTGCCAGTAGTAGCGGGAGTTGGGCAGATACGCAGTATTTT. Encoded protein: CASSSGSWADTQYF. This chain connects TRBV19 to TRBJ2-3; 7 bases line up with TRBD2. Germline loops: CDR1 LNHDA, CDR2 SQIVND (reference sequence). The CDR3 has 14 residues. Losses at the gene ends were 4 bases for V and 4 bases for J; bases not matched to a gene: 5. Full variable domain (outside the CDR3, taken from reference TRBV19 and TRBJ2-3): DGGITQSPKYLFRKEGQNVTLSCEQNLNHDAMYWYRQDPGQGLRLIYYSQIVNDFQKGDIAEGYSVSREKKESFPLTVTSAQKNPTAFYLCASSSGSWADTQYFGPGTRLTVL.

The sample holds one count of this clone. CDR3 sequence: CASSQEGWGGGNYEQYF. CDR3 in DNA: TGTGCCAGCAGCCAAGAAGGCTGGGGAGGGGGGAACTACGAGCAGTACTTC. The J gene is TRBJ2-7, the V gene TRBV14; D is possibly TRBD2 (7 bases). The CDR3 contains 17 residues. The germline V gene has CDR1 SGHDN and CDR2 FVKESK. The V and J ends lost 0 bases and 3 bases respectively, with 18 bases between them.

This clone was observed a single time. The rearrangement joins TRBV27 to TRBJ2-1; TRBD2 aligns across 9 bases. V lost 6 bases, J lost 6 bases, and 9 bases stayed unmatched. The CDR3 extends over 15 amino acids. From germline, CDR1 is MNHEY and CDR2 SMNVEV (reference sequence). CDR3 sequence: CASRSAGGGVNEQFF. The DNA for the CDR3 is TGTGCCAGCAGATCAGCGGGGGGAGGGGTCAATGAGCAGTTCTTC.

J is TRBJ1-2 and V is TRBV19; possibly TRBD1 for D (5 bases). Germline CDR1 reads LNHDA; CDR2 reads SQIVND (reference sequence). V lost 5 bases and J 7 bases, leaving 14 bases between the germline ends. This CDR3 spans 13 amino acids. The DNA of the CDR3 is TGTGCCAGTAGTCTCGCGGGGACGGGTGGCTACACCTTC. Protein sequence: CASSLAGTGGYTF.

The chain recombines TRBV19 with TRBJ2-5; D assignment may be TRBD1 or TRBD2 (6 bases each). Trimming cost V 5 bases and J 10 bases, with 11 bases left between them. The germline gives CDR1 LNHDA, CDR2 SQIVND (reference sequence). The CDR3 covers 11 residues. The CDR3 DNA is TGTGCCAGTAGTCGGGGGCCGAACCAGTACTTC. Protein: CASSRGPNQYF.

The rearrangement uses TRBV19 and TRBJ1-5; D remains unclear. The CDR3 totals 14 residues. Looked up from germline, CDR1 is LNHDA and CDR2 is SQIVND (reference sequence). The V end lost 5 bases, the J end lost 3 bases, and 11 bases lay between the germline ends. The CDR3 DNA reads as TGTGCCAGTAGTGTACCCAGGAACAATCAGCCCCAGCATTTT. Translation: CASSVPRNNQPQHF.

Here the CDR3 reads CASSLARTGVYGYTF. CDR3 nucleotide sequence: TGTGCCAGCAGCTTAGCTCGGACAGGGGTGTATGGCTACACCTTC. This chain joins TRBV7-9 and TRBJ1-2, with 9 bases matching TRBD1. V lost 0 bases, J lost 5 bases, and 4 bases stayed unmatched. Germline assignment: CDR1 SEHNR and CDR2 FQNEAQ (reference sequence). The CDR3 has 15 amino acids.

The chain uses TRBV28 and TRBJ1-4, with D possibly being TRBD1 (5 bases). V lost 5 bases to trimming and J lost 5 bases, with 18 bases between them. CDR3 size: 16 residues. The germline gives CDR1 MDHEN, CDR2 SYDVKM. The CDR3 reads CASSPEGGARNEKLFF. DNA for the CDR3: TGTGCCAGCAGTCCCGAAGGCGGGGCCCGGAATGAAAAACTGTTTTTT. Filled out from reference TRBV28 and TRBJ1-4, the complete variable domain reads DVKVTQSSRYLVKRTGEKVFLECVQDMDHENMFWYRQDPGLGLRLIYFSYDVKMKEKGDIPEGYSVSREKKERFSLILESASTNQTSMYLCASSPEGGARNEKLFFGSGTQLSVL.

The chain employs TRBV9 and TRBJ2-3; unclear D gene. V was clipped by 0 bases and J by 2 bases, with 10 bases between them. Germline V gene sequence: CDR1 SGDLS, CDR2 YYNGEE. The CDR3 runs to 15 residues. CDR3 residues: CASSVVPQHTDTQYF. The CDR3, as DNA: TGTGCCAGCAGCGTAGTTCCCCAGCACACAGATACGCAGTATTTT. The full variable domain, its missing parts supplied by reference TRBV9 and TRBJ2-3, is DSGVTQTPKHLITATGQRVTLRCSPRSGDLSVYWYQQSLDQGLQFLIQYYNGEERAKGNILERFSAQQFPDLHSELNLSSLELGDSALYFCASSVVPQHTDTQYFGPGTRLTVL.

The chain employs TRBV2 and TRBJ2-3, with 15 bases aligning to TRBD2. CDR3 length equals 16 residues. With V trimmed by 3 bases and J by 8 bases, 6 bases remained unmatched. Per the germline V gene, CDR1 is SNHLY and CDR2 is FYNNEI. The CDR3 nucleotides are TGTGCCAGCAGTGACCGGACTAGCGGGGGGGCGGGTACGCAGTATTTT. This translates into CASSDRTSGGAGTQYF.

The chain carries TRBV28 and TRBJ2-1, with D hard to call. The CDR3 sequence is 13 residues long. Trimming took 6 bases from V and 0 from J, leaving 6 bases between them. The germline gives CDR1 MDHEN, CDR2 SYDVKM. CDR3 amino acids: CASRKSSYNEQFF. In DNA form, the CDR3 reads TGTGCCAGCAGAAAGAGCTCCTACAATGAGCAGTTCTTC.

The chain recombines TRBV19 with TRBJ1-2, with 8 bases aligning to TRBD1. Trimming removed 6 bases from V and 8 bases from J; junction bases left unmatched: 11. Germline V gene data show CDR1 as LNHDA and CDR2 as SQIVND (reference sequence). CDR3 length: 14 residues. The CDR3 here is CASSTRTGWNGYTF. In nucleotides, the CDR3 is TGTGCCAGTAGCACACGGACAGGGTGGAACGGCTACACCTTC.

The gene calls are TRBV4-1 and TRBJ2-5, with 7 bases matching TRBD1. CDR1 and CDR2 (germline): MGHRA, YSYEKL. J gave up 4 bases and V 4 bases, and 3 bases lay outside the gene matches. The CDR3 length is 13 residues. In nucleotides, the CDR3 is TGCGCCAGCAGCCGAGGGGGCGTAGAGACCCAGTACTTC. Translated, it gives CASSRGGVETQYF.

Written as DNA, the CDR3 is TGTGCCACCAGCAGAGGGGCAGGGGTTGGAGATACGCAGTATTTT. Amino acids: CATSRGAGVGDTQYF. The chain recombines TRBV15 with TRBJ2-3; tentative D call: TRBD1 (6 bases). This CDR3 is built from 15 residues. V was clipped by 1 base and J by 5 bases, with 13 bases between them. Germline V CDR1 and CDR2: LNHNV, YYDKDF (reference sequence).